The 32 T cell receptor beta chains given below trace back to one sample, sequenced in a study of early T cells in non-severe SARS-CoV-2 infection. A single record per CDR3 protein comes from TCRdb applying MiXCR to the 5' RACE reads. Of around 29,000 distinct CDR3 sequences listed, 5.7% are singletons. What was sequenced was whole blood. Receptors originate from an adult who was a healthcare worker with PCR-confirmed SARS-CoV-2 infection or an uninfected control (not recorded which).

There are many counts of this clonotype. V usage is TRBV4-3 and J usage is TRBJ2-7, with D unclear. Deletions cut 1 base from V and 2 bases from J, with 6 bases between. Germline values: CDR1 LGHNA, CDR2 YSLEER. This CDR3 region has 13 residues. The CDR3, as DNA: TGCGCCAGCAGCCAAGGGCAGACCTACGAGCAGTACTTC. It yields the protein CASSQGQTYEQYF.

In this sample, this clonotype turned up many times. V usage is TRBV7-8 and J usage is TRBJ1-4; tentative D call: TRBD1 (6 bases). V shed 5 bases and J shed 15 bases, with 22 bases lying between them. CDR1 and CDR2 from the germline V gene are SGHVS and FQNEAQ. This CDR3 region has 14 residues. The CDR3 protein is CASSSSGQARKMFF. The CDR3 region has the DNA TGTGCCAGCAGCAGCTCGGGACAAGCCCGGAAGATGTTTTTT. The variable domain in full, completed from reference TRBV7-8 and TRBJ1-4, reads GAGVSQSPRYKVAKRGQDVALRCDPISGHVSLFWYQQALGQGPEFLTYFQNEAQLDKSGLPSDRFFAERPEGSVSTLKIQRTQQEDSAVYLCASSSSGQARKMFFGSGTQLSVL.

This clonotype was recorded at least ten times. This sequence joins TRBV29-1 and TRBJ1-4; D is ambiguous. Per the germline V gene, CDR1 is SQVTM and CDR2 is ANQGSEA. V was pared by 3 bases and J by 6 bases, with 11 bases between. The CDR3 has 13 residues. CDR3 nucleotides: TGCAGCGTTGAGACACCCGGAGATGAAAAACTGTTTTTT. This encodes CSVETPGDEKLFF.

The rearrangement uses TRBV20-1 and TRBJ1-1; D is ambiguous. The CDR3 length is 11 residues. The V gene's germline CDR1 is DFQATT and CDR2 SNEGSKA (reference sequence). Trimming left V 6 bases short and J 3 bases short, with 8 bases between. This CDR3 reads CSATTYTEAFF. The CDR3 DNA is TGCAGTGCCACGACCTACACTGAAGCTTTCTTT.

This clonotype has ten or more counts. The junction departs from germline at one end; a sequencing error may be responsible. This chain joins TRBV7-7 and TRBJ1-1; D is unclear. The CDR3 length is 13 residues. CDR1 is SSHAT and CDR2 is FNYEAQ in the germline V gene (reference sequence). DNA for the CDR3: TGTGCTAGCAGCCGTTTAGAGGGATCTGAAGCTTTCTTT. Its translation: CASSRLEGSEAFF.

The sample holds a few counts of this clonotype. The chain links TRBV4-3 to TRBJ2-2; 7 bases align to TRBD1. The CDR3 length is 17 residues. The trim removed 4 bases at V and 0 bases at J, leaving 8 bases unmatched. Looked up from germline, CDR1 is LGHNA and CDR2 is YSLEER. Here the CDR3 DNA reads TGCGCCAGCAGCCGACTAACCGGGACAGCGAACACCGGGGAGCTGTTTTTT. Encoded protein: CASSRLTGTANTGELFF.

CDR3 protein: CASGSQGAEAFF. The CDR3 region has the DNA TGCGCCAGCGGATCCCAGGGTGCTGAAGCTTTCTTT. The chain uses TRBV5-1 and TRBJ1-1, with D possibly matching TRBD1 (5 bases). Germline CDR1 and CDR2: SGHRS and YFSETQ. The CDR3 is made up of 12 amino acids. V shed 7 bases and J shed 6 bases, with 13 bases lying between them.

This chain links TRBV9 with TRBJ2-7; 9 bases align to TRBD1. CDR3 length: 16 residues. Germline-derived CDR1 and CDR2 are SGDLS and YYNGEE. The junction had 13 bases not matched to a gene; V was cut back by 4 bases and J by 5 bases. This CDR3 is CASSPNTGTGSHEQYF. DNA of the CDR3: TGTGCCAGCAGCCCGAACACCGGGACAGGGTCCCACGAGCAGTACTTC.

This clonotype came up many times. This chain connects TRBV27 to TRBJ2-4, with a possible D match to TRBD2 (6 bases). This CDR3 is 16 amino acids long. CDR1 and CDR2 from the germline V gene are MNHEY and SMNVEV (reference sequence). V gave up 5 bases and J gave up 9 bases, with 23 bases separating them. The CDR3 bases are TGTGCCAGCAGTGTAGTGGGGACTTTTTTGGGCGGCATTCAGTACTTC. It specifies CASSVVGTFLGGIQYF.

In its sample, this clonotype was seen a few times. The chain has TRBV27 and TRBJ2-7, with TRBD2 matching 8 bases. CDR1 is MNHEY and CDR2 is SMNVEV in the germline V gene (reference sequence). The CDR3 is 16 residues long. Trimming removed 3 bases from V and 4 bases from J; junction bases left unmatched: 11. The chain's CDR3 is CASSFSRLASKYEQYF. The CDR3 DNA is TGTGCCAGCAGTTTTAGTAGACTAGCGTCGAAATACGAGCAGTACTTC.

This clonotype was seen at least ten times. V and J are TRBV7-2 and TRBJ2-7, with TRBD2 matching over 7 bases. This CDR3 has 12 residues. The ends lost 5 bases at V and 4 bases at J; junction bases unmatched: 2. CDR1 and CDR2 (germline): SGHTA, FQGNSA. CDR3 bases: TGTGCCAGCAGCGGGACTAAATACGAGCAGTACTTC. This gives the protein CASSGTKYEQYF.

In its sample, this clonotype was seen a few times. CDR3 loop: CSVDRWQGGLRDTDTQYF. CDR3 in DNA: TGCAGCGTTGATAGGTGGCAGGGGGGACTGCGGGACACAGATACGCAGTATTTT. The chain is built from TRBV29-1 and TRBJ2-3; possibly TRBD1 for D (7 bases). CDR3 length equals 18 residues. V was cut by 3 bases and J by 2 bases, with 24 bases left in between. Germline V gene lookup returns CDR1 SQVTM and CDR2 ANQGSEA.

Many counts were recorded for this clonotype. J is TRBJ2-7 and V is TRBV10-3; a possible D gene is TRBD1 (6 bases). Between the trimmed V and J ends, which lost 5 bases and 1 base, there was a span of 12 bases. CDR1 ENHRY and CDR2 SYGVKD come from the germline V gene. The CDR3 has 14 amino acids. CDR3 sequence: CAISLTQGSYEQYF. The DNA for the CDR3 is TGTGCCATCAGTCTCACACAGGGATCCTACGAGCAGTACTTC.

This clonotype was observed at least ten times. The chain employs TRBV20-1 and TRBJ1-6; 8 bases line up with TRBD1. With V trimmed by 6 bases and J by 2 bases, 12 bases remained unmatched. The germline V gene has CDR1 DFQATT and CDR2 SNEGSKA (reference sequence). This CDR3 is 17 amino acids long. CDR3 sequence (DNA): TGCAGTGCCCCGGACAGGGCCAATTCCCCCTATAATTCACCCCTCCACTTT. Translated: CSAPDRANSPYNSPLHF.

This clonotype has at least ten counts. The chain has TRBV20-1 and TRBJ1-5; a possible D gene is TRBD1 (5 bases). V dropped 2 bases and J dropped 9 bases, with 11 bases sitting between them. Looked up from germline, CDR1 is DFQATT and CDR2 is SNEGSKA (reference sequence). The CDR3 has 12 amino acids. The CDR3 nucleotides read TGCAGTGCTAGATCAGGGAGAAGGCCCCAGCATTTT. As protein: CSARSGRRPQHF.

Ten or more counts support this clonotype. This chain links TRBV19 with TRBJ1-6; 10 bases align to TRBD1. Unmatched junction bases numbered 10, after V lost 7 bases and J lost 10 bases. The CDR3 length is 15 residues. Germline-derived CDR1 and CDR2 are LNHDA and SQIVND (reference sequence). The CDR3 spells CASIASGTGESPLHF. The CDR3 DNA follows: TGTGCCAGTATTGCATCCGGGACAGGGGAATCACCCCTCCACTTT.

This clonotype occurred many times. The chain employs TRBV5-1 and TRBJ1-5; D not certain. Trimming pared 0 bases from V and 0 bases from J, leaving 7 bases between. This CDR3 contains 15 residues. Germline V gives CDR1 SGHRS, CDR2 YFSETQ. The DNA for the CDR3 is TGCGCCAGCAGCTTGGATGCAGATAGCAATCAGCCCCAGCATTTT. It is translated as CASSLDADSNQPQHF.

This clonotype was seen many times. V is TRBV27 and J is TRBJ2-3; D remains ambiguous. This CDR3 comprises 15 residues. Per germline, CDR1 MNHEY and CDR2 SMNVEV (reference sequence). V shed 5 bases and J shed 0 bases, with 12 bases lying between them. The CDR3 region is CASSPRAASTDTQYF. The CDR3 DNA reads as TGTGCCAGCAGTCCCCGGGCAGCTAGCACAGATACGCAGTATTTT.

The chain's CDR3 is CASSYFAGQGYF. CDR3 DNA: TGTGCCAGCAGTTACTTCGCGGGCCAGGGTTATTTT. The chain carries TRBV6-2 or TRBV6-3 and TRBJ2-3; D may be TRBD1 or TRBD2 (5 bases each). The germline gives CDR1 MNHEY, CDR2 SVGEGT. This CDR3 contains 12 residues. V dropped 1 base and J dropped 15 bases, with 14 bases sitting between them.

This clonotype has ten or more counts. The V and J genes are TRBV20-1 and TRBJ2-7, with no clear D. The germline V gene encodes CDR1 DFQATT and CDR2 SNEGSKA (reference sequence). The CDR3 is 13 amino acids. Trimming stripped 6 bases from V and 0 bases from J, with 12 bases between. The CDR3 DNA is TGCAGTGCCCCTGTGCTGAGCTCCTACGAGCAGTACTTC. Translating gives CSAPVLSSYEQYF.

V and J are TRBV5-1 and TRBJ2-3; D call uncertain. V lost 2 bases and J lost 2, with 3 bases in between. CDR3 length equals 12 residues. Germline values: CDR1 SGHRS, CDR2 YFSETQ. In DNA, the CDR3 is TGCGCCAGCAGCTTACCCACAGATACGCAGTATTTT. Its protein product is CASSLPTDTQYF.

This clonotype occurred many times. V gene TRBV12-3 or TRBV12-4 combines with J gene TRBJ1-6, with D possibly being TRBD1 (5 bases). Trimming left V 5 bases short and J 7 bases short, with 9 bases between. The CDR3 has 13 residues. The CDR3 reads CASSQDRNSPLHF. CDR3 sequence (DNA): TGTGCCAGCAGTCAAGACAGAAATTCACCCCTCCACTTT.

In this sample, this clonotype turned up many times. The gene calls are TRBV9 and TRBJ2-1; 8 positions match TRBD2. Germline CDR1 is SGDLS and CDR2 is YYNGEE. Germline trimming cut 6 bases from V and 5 bases from J; bases unmatched to any gene: 10. The CDR3 is 15 residues long. CDR3 DNA sequence: TGTGCCAGCAACCCTACGGGGGGGCCTGACAATGAGCAGTTCTTC. It codes for CASNPTGGPDNEQFF.

This clonotype came up a few times. The rearrangement links TRBV28 to TRBJ1-1; D is uncertain. CDR1 is MDHEN, CDR2 SYDVKM, per germline. This CDR3 has 12 amino acids. Between the trimmed V and J ends, which lost 4 bases and 3 bases, there was a span of 6 bases. As DNA, the CDR3 is TGTGCCAGCAGTTCCCAGTACACTGAAGCTTTCTTT. Residues: CASSSQYTEAFF.

This clonotype was detected a few times. V is TRBV12-3 or TRBV12-4 and J is TRBJ2-5; D is ambiguous. The CDR3 is 14 residues long. Trimming pared 4 bases from V and 2 bases from J, leaving 11 bases between. CDR3 sequence (DNA): TGTGCCAGCAGTTCCCCGTTGGCACAAGAGACCCAGTACTTC. Translated, it gives CASSSPLAQETQYF.

The V and J genes are TRBV5-4 and TRBJ2-3; tentative D call: TRBD1 (5 bases). The CDR3 is 13 amino acids. Trimming left V 3 bases short and J 5 bases short, with 10 bases between. The germline CDR1 and CDR2 sequences are SGHNT and YYREEE (reference sequence). CDR3 DNA sequence: TGTGCCAGCAGCTCCCTTGACAGAGATACGCAGTATTTT. This codes for CASSSLDRDTQYF. The full variable domain, rest sourced from reference TRBV5-4 and TRBJ2-3, is ETGVTQSPTHLIKTRGQQVTLRCSSQSGHNTVSWYQQALGQGPQFIFQYYREEENGRGNFPPRFSGLQFPNYSSELNVNALELDDSALYLCASSSLDRDTQYFGPGTRLTVL.

This clonotype was counted at least ten times. The rearrangement uses TRBV10-2 and TRBJ1-5; tentatively, D is TRBD1 (6 bases). V was cut by 2 bases and J by 6 bases, with 14 bases left in between. Germline V gene data show CDR1 as WSHSY and CDR2 as SAAADI. This CDR3 has 15 amino acids. CDR3 bases: TGCGCCAGCAGTGAGCTCGACAGGCGGGGTCAGCCCCAGCATTTT. It translates to CASSELDRRGQPQHF.

This chain connects TRBV3-1 to TRBJ1-1, with D tentatively TRBD1 (5 bases). The germline V gene has CDR1 LGHDT and CDR2 YNNKEL (reference sequence). V lost 5 bases to trimming and J lost 10 bases, with 11 bases between them. CDR3 length: 11 amino acids. The CDR3 nucleotides are TGTGCCAGCAGCTGGGGGTTCAGAGCTTTCTTT. Translation: CASSWGFRAFF.

This clonotype appeared a few times. The chain employs TRBV9 and TRBJ1-2, with TRBD1 matching 9 bases. CDR1 SGDLS and CDR2 YYNGEE come from the germline V gene. The CDR3 consists of 13 residues. J lost 3 bases, V lost 3 bases, and 0 bases had no gene match. CDR3 residues: CASSGDRDYGYTF. CDR3 sequence (DNA): TGTGCCAGCAGCGGGGACAGGGACTATGGCTACACCTTC.

This chain uses TRBV20-1 with TRBJ1-2; the match to TRBD1 covers 9 bases. CDR1 and CDR2 (germline): DFQATT, SNEGSKA (reference sequence). The CDR3 is 15 residues long. V gave up 5 bases and J gave up 3 bases; unmatched junction bases: 10. Here the CDR3 DNA reads TGCAGTGCTCCGCCGGGACAGGGAAATTACTATGGCTACACCTTC. The encoded protein is CSAPPGQGNYYGYTF.

This clonotype was found many times. The chain has TRBV20-1 and TRBJ2-5; D uncertain. CDR1 DFQATT and CDR2 SNEGSKA come from the germline V gene (reference sequence). V was pared by 0 bases and J by 7 bases, with 6 bases between. This CDR3 comprises 11 residues. In DNA, the CDR3 is TGCAGTGCTAGAGATCTGGCGACCCAGTACTTC. This translates into CSARDLATQYF.

This clonotype was recorded at least ten times. The chain recombines TRBV18 with TRBJ1-1; D may be TRBD1 (5 bases). The CDR3 contains 13 residues. Looked up from germline, CDR1 is KGHSH and CDR2 is LQKENI. V was shortened by 2 bases and J by 5 bases, with 9 bases between the two germline ends. The CDR3 spells CASSPSGETEAFF. DNA of the CDR3: TGTGCCAGCTCACCATCGGGGGAAACTGAAGCTTTCTTT.